This TCR beta chain was retrieved from a study of T cells in Graves' hyperthyroidism and ophthalmopathy. General study results and limits: The model's output predicted ophthalmopathy at a median of around 7 months prior to onset.

The PBMCs studied were ones that came from 10 ml fresh peripheral blood. Template material for amplifying TCR beta CDR3 regions consisted of RNA transcripts. In the first-round RT-PCR of the TCR CDR3, the HTBI primer set was used. Using its own MiXCR run on the multiplex PCR reads, TCRdb lists one record per CDR3 protein. This table holds a few hundred thousand distinct CDR3 sequences, about a fifth found once. Germline values: CDR1 SGDLS, CDR2 YYNGEE. CDR3 length: 15 residues. V lost 3 bases to trimming and J lost 4 bases, with 16 bases between them. This clonotype was picked up many times. Its cognate antigen is unknown.

This clonotype was obtained from a man between 18 and 29 years old with Graves' hyperthyroidism. Sequencing used blood. This sequence joins TRBV9 and TRBJ2-5; D assignment may be TRBD1 or TRBD2 (6 bases each). This chain's CDR3 is CASSASLGGLETQYF. In nucleotides, the CDR3 is TGTGCCAGCAGCGCTAGTCTGGGGGGCTTAGAGACCCAGTACTTC.